The present T cell receptor beta chain was sequenced within a study of identical twins. TCRdb reanalysed the 5' RACE reads using MiXCR and keeps one entry per CDR3 protein. The sample lists 1,800,000 or so distinct CDR3 sequences, under 35% occurring once. This CDR3 is built from 15 residues. Per germline, CDR1 LGHDT and CDR2 YNNKEL (reference sequence). V was pared by 4 bases and J by 3 bases, with 7 bases of the junction left unmatched. This clonotype was seen repeatedly, ten times or more. Its antigen is not identified. Study-level points and caveats: Twins showed weaker excess sharing in their beta out-of-frame sequences. Low generation probability was overrepresented in out-of-frame alpha sequences shared by twins.

V is TRBV3-1 and J is TRBJ1-2, with TRBD1 identical over 8 bases. This sequence originates from a newborn girl in good health. Sequencing used cord blood. CDR3 residues: CASSLTAQGDYGYTF. In nucleotides, the CDR3 is TGTGCCAGCAGCCTTACGGCACAGGGGGACTATGGCTACACCTTC.